The 3 T cell receptor beta chains below all came from one sample that was sequenced in a study of blood T cell repertoires in COVID-19 (dated by TCRdb to 2020 to 2022). The library was built by means of the immunoSEQ multiplex PCR assay. What TCRdb holds here is the immuneACCESS table cut down to in-frame rearrangements. Part of the clones is not present; checked against another copy, under half of the missing clones reflect an unresolved V gene, and the others are unexplained. For this sample there are 250,000 to 400,000 clones; roughly 84% appear just once. 1% of the sample is held by the ten biggest clonotypes. The sequencing input was peripheral blood. These receptors were obtained from a man aged 50 or older with active or convalescent COVID-19.

The chain recombines TRBV29-1 with TRBJ2-1; TRBD2 matches at 16 bases. Germline CDR1 and CDR2: SQVTM and ANQGSEA. The CDR3 loop spans 16 amino acids. V dropped 7 bases and J dropped 6; count of bases not matched to a gene: 9. The chain's CDR3 is CSAQSGTSGRANEQFF. The DNA for the CDR3 is TGCAGCGCCCAAAGCGGGACTAGCGGGAGGGCCAATGAGCAGTTCTTC.

The V gene is TRBV7-2, the J gene TRBJ1-6; TRBD1 is a possible D gene (5 bases). The V end lost 2 bases, the J end lost 7 bases, and 9 bases lay between the germline ends. Germline-derived CDR1 and CDR2 are SGHTA and FQGNSA. The CDR3 consists of 14 residues. CDR3 DNA sequence: TGTGCCAGCAGCTTAATGCAGGGAAATTCACCCCTCCACTTT. As protein: CASSLMQGNSPLHF.

V is TRBV7-3 and J is TRBJ1-2; tentatively, D is TRBD1 (5 bases). Germline CDR1 and CDR2: SGHTA and FQGTGA. CDR3 length: 18 residues. Trimming removed 4 bases at V and 1 base at J, with 22 bases between. CDR3 sequence: CASSSAEKTEECNYGYTF. The DNA of the CDR3 is TGTGCCAGCAGCTCCGCAGAAAAGACAGAAGAGTGTAACTATGGCTACACCTTC. The variable domain in full, with the rest retrieved from reference TRBV7-3 and TRBJ1-2, is GAGVSQTPSNKVTEKGKYVELRCDPISGHTALYWYRQSLGQGPEFLIYFQGTGAADDSGLPNDRFFAVRPEGSVSTLKIQRTERGDSAVYLCASSSAEKTEECNYGYTFGSGTRLTVV.